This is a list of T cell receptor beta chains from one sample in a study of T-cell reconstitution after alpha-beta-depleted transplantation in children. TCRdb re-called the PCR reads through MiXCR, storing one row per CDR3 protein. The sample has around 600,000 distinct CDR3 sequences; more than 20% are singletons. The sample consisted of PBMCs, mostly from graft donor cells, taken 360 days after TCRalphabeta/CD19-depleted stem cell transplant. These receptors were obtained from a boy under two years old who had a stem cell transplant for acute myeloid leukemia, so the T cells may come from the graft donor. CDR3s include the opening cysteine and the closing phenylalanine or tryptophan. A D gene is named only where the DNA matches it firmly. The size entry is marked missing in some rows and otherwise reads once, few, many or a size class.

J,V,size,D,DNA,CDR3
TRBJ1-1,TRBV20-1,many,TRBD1,TGCAGTGCACCAGGACAGGGATGGACTGAAGCTTTCTTT,CSAPGQGWTEAFF
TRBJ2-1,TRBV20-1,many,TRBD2,TGCAGTGCCCCACCGGGGGGTTTAAATGAGCAGTTCTTC,CSAPPGGLNEQFF
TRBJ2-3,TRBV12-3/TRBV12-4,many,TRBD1,TGTGCCAGCAGTTTAGGCCACGTCTTCAGGGGGCGTACAGATACGCAGTATTTT,CASSLGHVFRGRTDTQYF
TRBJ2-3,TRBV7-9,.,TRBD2,TGTGCCAGCAGCTCCATTCGACTAGCCATTATCACAGATACGCAGTATTTT,CASSSIRLAIITDTQYF
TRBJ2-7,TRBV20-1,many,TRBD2,TGCAGTGCTGTCACGGGACTAGCGGGGGACGAGCAGTACTTC,CSAVTGLAGDEQYF
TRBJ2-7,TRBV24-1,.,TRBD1,TGTGCCGCGGGGACAGGGGGCCTGTACGAGCAGTACTTC,CAAGTGGLYEQYF
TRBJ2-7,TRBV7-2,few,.,TGTGCCAGCAGCCCAAGGGGTGCCCCTTACGAGCAGTACTTC,CASSPRGAPYEQYF
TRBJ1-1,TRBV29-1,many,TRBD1,TGCAGCGGGCGGACAGGGGAGGGGGACGCTGAAGCTTTCTTT,CSGRTGEGDAEAFF
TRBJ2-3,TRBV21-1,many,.,TGTGCCAGCAGCGAAGACGGACTAGGGTCAGATACGCAGTATTTT,CASSEDGLGSDTQYF
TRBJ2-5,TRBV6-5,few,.,TGTGCCAGCAGTTCTGCCCCTCCAGGGGTTAAGAGAGAGACCCAGTACTTC,CASSSAPPGVKRETQYF
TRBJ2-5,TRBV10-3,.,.,TGTGCCATCAGTGGACAGGCAGGAGAGACCCAGTACTTC,CAISGQAGETQYF